Each of the 21 T cell receptor beta chains below was sequenced from the same sample in a study of CXCR3-negative and CXCR3-positive naive CD8 T cells. The study, taken as a whole, reports: The TRB CDR3s that CXCR3-positive naive cells carried were more hydrophobic than those of CXCR3-negative naive cells.

The libraries of TRB cDNA were prepared using 5' RACE with UMI labels. TCRdb re-called the 5' RACE reads and catalogs CDR3 proteins one per entry, DNA excluded. Its listing shows around 160,000 distinct CDR3 sequences. These receptors' antigens are unknown. The specimen sequenced was naive CXCR3+ CD8+ T cells from blood. The subset: CD45RO-CCR7+CD27+CD95- naive CD8+ T cells expressing CXCR3 (TNR3+). The receptors were gathered from a human donor in good health. Some clones in this sample may be carry-over from other donors' samples.

V usage is TRBV29-1 and J usage is TRBJ2-1; TCRdb reports TRBD2, a call that lacks DNA to check it against. Per the germline V gene, CDR1 is SQVTM and CDR2 is ANQGSEA. The CDR3 runs 16 residues. The CDR3 here is CSVAPGSSGKFNEQFF.

The chain joins TRBV20-1 to TRBJ2-3; the D call from TCRdb, TRBD2, cannot be confirmed without DNA. The CDR3 loop spans 16 amino acids. Germline-derived CDR1 and CDR2 are DFQATT and SNEGSKA (reference sequence). CDR3: CSAPSGGARITDTQYF.

The chain couples TRBV19 to TRBJ2-7; TCRdb's D call of TRBD1 is untestable without DNA. The CDR3 runs 14 residues. CDR1 and CDR2 (germline): LNHDA, SQIVND (reference sequence). The CDR3 here is CASSIGGQQYEQYF.

The chain recombines TRBV14 with TRBJ2-3; checking the TCRdb D call of TRBD2 is not possible without DNA. The CDR3 loop spans 16 amino acids. CDR1 is SGHDN, CDR2 FVKESK, per germline. The CDR3 is CASSDGLAVRPDTQYF.

The chain combines TRBV14 with TRBJ2-7; TCRdb's D call of TRBD1 is untestable without DNA. The CDR3 is 15 residues long. The germline V gene encodes CDR1 SGHDN and CDR2 FVKESK. CDR3 loop: CASSQGQGLFYEQYF.

The chain carries TRBV7-9 and TRBJ2-1; TCRdb lists TRBD2, though no DNA is available to test this call. CDR3 size: 15 residues. Germline V gives CDR1 SEHNR, CDR2 FQNEAQ (reference sequence). The CDR3 loop reads CASSFVAGGRDEQFF.

V gene TRBV7-9 combines with J gene TRBJ2-7. The CDR3 spans 13 residues. The germline V gene encodes CDR1 SEHNR and CDR2 FQNEAQ (reference sequence). This CDR3 reads CASSFASGYEQYF.

This chain links TRBV29-1 with TRBJ2-7. Germline V CDR1 and CDR2: SQVTM, ANQGSEA. The CDR3 has 11 residues. Here the CDR3 reads CSVTVGNEQFF.

The chain links TRBV6-4 to TRBJ2-3; the D call of TRBD2 rests on TCRdb alone, since no DNA is present to check it. The CDR3 consists of 21 residues. Per the germline V gene, CDR1 is MRHNA and CDR2 is SNTAGT. The chain's CDR3 is CASSGAGTSGGLRGSTDTQYF.

The chain couples TRBV7-7 to TRBJ1-4; the TRBD1 assignment by TCRdb is unverifiable without DNA. CDR3 length: 15 amino acids. CDR1 is SSHAT and CDR2 is FNYEAQ in the germline V gene (reference sequence). CDR3 protein: CASSSTGGADEKLFF.

This chain uses TRBV7-9 with TRBJ1-5. Germline V CDR1 and CDR2: SEHNR, FQNEAQ (reference sequence). The CDR3 totals 16 residues. The CDR3 loop is CASSPGGHTSNQPQHF.

This chain links TRBV11-2 with TRBJ1-1; no DNA is available, so the TRBD1 call from TCRdb remains unchecked. Germline V gene data show CDR1 as SGHAT and CDR2 as FQNNGV. This CDR3 is built from 14 residues. The chain's CDR3 is CASSLLGLNTEAFF.

The chain carries TRBV28 and TRBJ1-5; the TRBD1 assignment by TCRdb is unverifiable without DNA. This CDR3 spans 15 amino acids. Germline CDR1 MDHEN, CDR2 SYDVKM. CDR3 residues: CASSPLDSTNQPQHF.

This sequence joins TRBV19 and TRBJ1-1. This CDR3 is 13 amino acids long. Germline V CDR1 and CDR2: LNHDA, SQIVND (reference sequence). The CDR3 loop is CASRALLNTEAFF.

The rearrangement joins TRBV10-3 to TRBJ2-3; TCRdb selects TRBD2, and the lack of DNA leaves this call unchecked. The germline CDR1 and CDR2 sequences are ENHRY and SYGVKD. There are 14 residues in the CDR3. The CDR3 protein is CAISEALAEDTQYF.

V and J are TRBV7-9 and TRBJ2-7; TCRdb's D call, TRBD1, is unchecked because there is no DNA. The CDR3 is 14 residues long. Germline values: CDR1 SEHNR, CDR2 FQNEAQ (reference sequence). The CDR3 sequence: CASSFSGESYEQYF.

The V gene is TRBV29-1, the J gene TRBJ2-2. Germline values: CDR1 SQVTM, CDR2 ANQGSEA. This CDR3 has 14 amino acids. The CDR3 reads CSVVLNFRSGELFF.

V and J are TRBV4-2 and TRBJ2-7; no DNA is available, so the TRBD1 call from TCRdb remains unchecked. The CDR3 has 15 residues. The germline CDR1 and CDR2 sequences are LGHNA and YNFKEQ. The CDR3 spells CASSSLTGGAYEQYF.

This chain uses TRBV13 with TRBJ2-7. This CDR3 is 15 amino acids long. Germline CDR1 PRHDT, CDR2 FYEKMQ (reference sequence). This CDR3 is CASSSSQGRSYEQYF.

The chain is built from TRBV20-1 and TRBJ1-1. Germline V gene lookup returns CDR1 DFQATT and CDR2 SNEGSKA (reference sequence). The CDR3 totals 12 residues. CDR3: CSAPDPLGEAFF.

The chain recombines TRBV29-1 with TRBJ2-1; TCRdb's D call of TRBD2 is untestable without DNA. Germline V lookup: CDR1 SQVTM, CDR2 ANQGSEA. The CDR3 spans 15 residues. CDR3 residues: CSVEYPSGRYNEQFF.